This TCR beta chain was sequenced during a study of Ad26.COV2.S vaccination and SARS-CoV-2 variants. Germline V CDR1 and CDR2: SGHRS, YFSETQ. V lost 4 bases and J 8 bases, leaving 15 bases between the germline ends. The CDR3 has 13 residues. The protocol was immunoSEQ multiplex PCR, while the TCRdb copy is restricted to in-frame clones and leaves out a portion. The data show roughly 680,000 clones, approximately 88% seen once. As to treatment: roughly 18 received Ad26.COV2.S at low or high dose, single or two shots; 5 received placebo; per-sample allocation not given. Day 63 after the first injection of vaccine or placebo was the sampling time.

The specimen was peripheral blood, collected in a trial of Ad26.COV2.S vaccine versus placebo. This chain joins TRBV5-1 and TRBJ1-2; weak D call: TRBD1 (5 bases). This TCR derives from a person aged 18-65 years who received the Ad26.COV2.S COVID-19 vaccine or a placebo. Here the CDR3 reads CASSAVPGLGYTF. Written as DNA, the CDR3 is TGCGCCAGCAGCGCCGTTCCGGGACTAGGCTACACCTTC.